This TCR beta chain was captured by sequencing in a study of blood T cell repertoires in COVID-19. Study overall: Acute-phase and convalescent COVID-19 samples originated in the United States, Italy and Spain. PBMCs, B-cell-depleted T cells, or T cells were the source of the cDNA or gDNA that made up the material.

The authors' processing: Amplification of reference gene primers was used by the study to estimate nucleated cell counts. The assay was immunoSEQ multiplex PCR, and TCRdb's table has in-frame clones only and misses some. D and trimming come from the DNA, and the V and J calls and clone size come from that table. The table lists over 60,000 clones, about three quarters of them singletons. The sequence derives from a woman of 80 years or more with acute or convalescent COVID-19. The specimen was peripheral blood.

CDR3: CASRGDRGSNTEAFF. DNA of the CDR3: TGTGCCAGCAGGGGGGACAGAGGTTCTAACACTGAAGCTTTCTTT. The V gene is TRBV27, the J gene TRBJ1-1; 7 bases line up with TRBD1. CDR1 and CDR2 (germline): MNHEY, SMNVEV (reference sequence). After removal of 6 bases from V and 2 bases from J, the junction contained 9 bases not matched to a gene. The length of the CDR3 is 15 residues.